Following are 21 T cell receptor beta chains from one sample sequenced in a study of CD8 T cells in ankylosing spondylitis (dated by TCRdb to 2016 to 2017). No cognate antigen is known for these TCRs. Results the study describes overall, beyond this receptor: Blood from ankylosing spondylitis patients appeared to be characterized by a TCR beta motif composed of 7 to 9 highly homologous amino acid variants.

Libraries were built with 5' RACE. These reads were obtained on an Illumina HiSeq 2500. Through fastp at Q25 and MiXCR, TCRdb rebuilt clones from the public reads, retaining in-frame beta chains. Rows matching on CDR3 protein sequence are summarized as one entry with the most common DNA and genes. This sample comprises about 500,000 distinct CDR3 sequences, roughly 5.3% of them detected only once. The ten largest clones capture approximately 3.5% of the sample. Sequenced: blood, either unsorted or a sorted T cell fraction (not recorded which). The receptors were gathered from a male donor with ankylosing spondylitis.

Many counts were recorded for this clonotype. The V call is TRBV6-2 or TRBV6-3, the J call TRBJ1-1, with 10 positions matching TRBD1. Trimming removed 0 bases from V and 4 bases from J; junction bases left unmatched: 5. This CDR3 region has 16 residues. CDR1 and CDR2 from the germline V gene are MNHEY and SVGEGT. The DNA for the CDR3 is TGTGCCAGCAGTTACTCTCCGGGACAGGGGAGCACTGAAGCTTTCTTT. Residues: CASSYSPGQGSTEAFF.

The rearrangement links TRBV5-1 to TRBJ2-5, with unresolved D. Per the germline V gene, CDR1 is SGHRS and CDR2 is YFSETQ. This CDR3 is 13 amino acids long. Deletions cut 2 bases from V and 5 bases from J, with 10 bases between. In DNA, the CDR3 is TGCGCCAGCAGCTTCCGACGGTCGGAGACCCAGTACTTC. It yields the protein CASSFRRSETQYF. Together with reference TRBV5-1 and TRBJ2-5, the CDR3 gives the full variable domain: KAGVTQTPRYLIKTRGQQVTLSCSPISGHRSVSWYQQTPGQGLQFLFEYFSETQRNKGNFPGRFSGRQFSNSRSEMNVSTLELGDSALYLCASSFRRSETQYFGPGTRLLVL.

This clonotype has a count of ten or more. The chain uses TRBV29-1 and TRBJ1-1; 10 bases match TRBD1. The V gene's germline CDR1 is SQVTM and CDR2 ANQGSEA. Trimming removed 6 bases from V and 7 bases from J; junction bases left unmatched: 8. This CDR3 comprises 13 residues. This CDR3 is CSVGRQGASEAFF. As DNA, the CDR3 is TGCAGCGTCGGGCGACAGGGGGCGAGTGAAGCTTTCTTT.

This chain links TRBV20-1 with TRBJ2-1; 8 bases are a match to TRBD2. The V gene's germline CDR1 is DFQATT and CDR2 SNEGSKA (reference sequence). V gave up 5 bases and J gave up 3 bases; unmatched junction bases: 9. This CDR3 spans 15 amino acids. The CDR3 DNA is TGCAGTGCTCCGCCAGAAGCGGGAGACTACAATGAGCAGTTCTTC. Translation gives CSAPPEAGDYNEQFF.

With respect to this clonotype: A much larger clonotype is one base distant, so this may be a read error. This sequence joins TRBV6-2 or TRBV6-3 and TRBJ1-1; D may be TRBD1 (5 bases). CDR3 length: 16 residues. Germline CDR1 reads MNHEY; CDR2 reads SVGEGT. V was shortened by 5 bases and J by 4 bases, with 20 bases between the two germline ends. The CDR3 DNA reads as TGTGCCAGCAGTGTCAGGTCGGGGCCAGTCGCCACTGAAGCTTTCTTT. Translated: CASSVRSGPVATEAFF.

In its sample, this clonotype was seen many times. The chain is built from TRBV12-3 or TRBV12-4 and TRBJ1-6; no definite D call. The CDR3 covers 15 residues. V lost 0 bases to trimming and J lost 10 bases, with 13 bases between them. CDR3 coding DNA: TGTGCCAGCAGTTTAGCCGGCTCCCTAGGGTCACCCCTCCACTTT. Its translation: CASSLAGSLGSPLHF.

This clonotype was found many times. This chain joins TRBV5-1 and TRBJ2-7, with D unresolved. Trimming cost V 2 bases and J 0 bases, with 6 bases left between them. The CDR3 sequence is 13 residues long. Germline CDR1 and CDR2: SGHRS and YFSETQ. Here the CDR3 DNA reads TGCGCCAGCAGCTTCTCTAGCTCCTACGAGCAGTACTTC. It yields the protein CASSFSSSYEQYF.

Many counts were recorded for this clonotype. The chain combines TRBV4-3 with TRBJ2-7; 10 bases agree with TRBD1. The CDR3 runs to 18 residues. V trimming: 4 bases; J trimming: 1 base; junction bases outside the gene matches: 13. Per the germline V gene, CDR1 is LGHNA and CDR2 is YSLEER. This chain's CDR3 is CASSPHPPRTGGSYEQYF. CDR3 coding DNA: TGCGCCAGCAGCCCTCATCCTCCCAGGACAGGGGGGTCCTACGAGCAGTACTTC.

The V and J genes are TRBV5-1 and TRBJ2-1, with 9 bases matching TRBD1. The CDR3 runs to 15 residues. J gave up 7 bases and V 4 bases, and 9 bases lay outside the gene matches. Looked up from germline, CDR1 is SGHRS and CDR2 is YFSETQ. The CDR3 loop is CASSVGQGLLNEQFF. In DNA form, the CDR3 reads TGCGCCAGCAGCGTGGGACAGGGATTGCTTAATGAGCAGTTCTTC.

This clonotype was recorded many times. This chain uses TRBV7-2 with TRBJ2-7; TRBD2 aligns across 10 bases. This CDR3 has 15 residues. Germline V lookup: CDR1 SGHTA, CDR2 FQGNSA. Germline trimming cut 1 base from V and 2 bases from J; bases unmatched to any gene: 2. The CDR3 sequence: CASSLGGLATYEQYF. CDR3 in DNA: TGTGCCAGCAGCTTAGGGGGACTAGCGACCTACGAGCAGTACTTC.

This clonotype has ten or more counts. The chain has TRBV7-9 and TRBJ1-1, with 7 bases lining up with TRBD1. V was pared by 7 bases and J by 11 bases, with 13 bases of the junction left unmatched. This CDR3 comprises 13 residues. In germline, CDR1 is SEHNR, CDR2 FQNEAQ (reference sequence). The CDR3 bases are TGTGCCAGCATACCAGGGGGAGACAGAGCCGCTTTCTTT. This encodes CASIPGGDRAAFF. Based on the CDR3 plus reference TRBV7-9 and TRBJ1-1, the full variable domain is DTGVSQNPRHKITKRGQNVTFRCDPISEHNRLYWYRQTLGQGPEFLTYFQNEAQLEKSRLLSDRFSAERPKGSFSTLEIQRTEQGDSAMYLCASIPGGDRAAFFGQGTRLTVV.

This clonotype was detected many times. The chain joins TRBV7-2 to TRBJ1-5; D may be TRBD1 (6 bases). The CDR3 extends over 15 amino acids. Trimming left V 1 base short and J 4 bases short, with 11 bases between. Germline V gives CDR1 SGHTA, CDR2 FQGNSA. CDR3 region: CASSLGTVVNQPQHF. In nucleotides, the CDR3 is TGTGCCAGCAGCTTAGGGACAGTAGTAAATCAGCCCCAGCATTTT.

The chain has TRBV6-2 or TRBV6-3 and TRBJ1-3; the D is unclear. V was shortened by 5 bases and J by 4 bases, with 9 bases between the two germline ends. Germline assignment: CDR1 MNHEY and CDR2 SVGEGT. This CDR3 has 13 residues. DNA for the CDR3: TGTGCCAGCAGTACGACGGTGGGAAACACCATATATTTT. Its translation is CASSTTVGNTIYF.

This clonotype occurred many times. The chain joins TRBV27 to TRBJ2-1, with 13 positions matching TRBD2. The CDR3 has 17 residues. The V gene's germline CDR1 is MNHEY and CDR2 SMNVEV (reference sequence). V lost 5 bases and J lost 0; bases outside the gene matches: 4. The CDR3 sequence is CASSPGTSGNSYNEQFF. The CDR3 region has the DNA TGTGCCAGCAGTCCCGGGACTAGCGGGAACTCCTACAATGAGCAGTTCTTC.

This clonotype was seen many times. The rearrangement links TRBV20-1 to TRBJ2-7; no firm D call. The V gene lost 3 bases and the J gene lost 3 bases, with 18 bases spanning the gap. The germline V gene encodes CDR1 DFQATT and CDR2 SNEGSKA (reference sequence). The CDR3 runs to 15 residues. CDR3 nucleotide sequence: TGCAGTGCTAGGGAACACCCCGGACCAGACTACGAGCAGTACTTC. Protein product: CSAREHPGPDYEQYF.

This clonotype has at least ten counts. The rearrangement joins TRBV10-3 to TRBJ2-7; the match to TRBD1 covers 11 bases. This CDR3 contains 13 residues. Germline V lookup: CDR1 ENHRY, CDR2 SYGVKD. Losses at the gene ends were 4 bases for V and 5 bases for J; bases not matched to a gene: 1. The CDR3 DNA follows: TGTGCCATCAGTGGGGACAGGGGGAACGAGCAGTACTTC. This encodes CAISGDRGNEQYF.

This chain joins TRBV4-1 and TRBJ2-1, with 8 bases that match TRBD1. The CDR3 totals 16 residues. V trimming: 4 bases; J trimming: 6 bases; junction bases outside the gene matches: 11. Per the germline V gene, CDR1 is MGHRA and CDR2 is YSYEKL. The CDR3: CASSPLGRGLSNEQFF. The CDR3 nucleotides read TGCGCCAGCAGCCCCCTAGGCAGGGGGCTTAGCAATGAGCAGTTCTTC.

This clonotype was counted at least ten times. The V gene is TRBV5-1, the J gene TRBJ2-1, with TRBD2 identical over 8 bases. Looked up from germline, CDR1 is SGHRS and CDR2 is YFSETQ. With V trimmed by 2 bases and J by 7 bases, 8 bases remained unmatched. The CDR3 is made up of 15 amino acids. CDR3 DNA sequence: TGCGCCAGCAGCTTCGAGGGACTAGAAACAAATGAGCAGTTCTTC. Protein sequence: CASSFEGLETNEQFF.

In this sample, this clonotype turned up many times. The V gene is TRBV5-1, the J gene TRBJ2-7, with D unresolved. This CDR3 is 12 amino acids long. Germline values: CDR1 SGHRS, CDR2 YFSETQ. V lost 1 base, J lost 5 bases, and 7 bases lay in between. In DNA form, the CDR3 reads TGCGCCAGCAGCTTGTCTACTGACGAGCAGTACTTC. As protein: CASSLSTDEQYF.

This clonotype was counted many times. This sequence joins TRBV11-2 and TRBJ1-4, with D unresolved. V shed 5 bases and J shed 0 bases, with 10 bases lying between them. Germline V gene data show CDR1 as SGHAT and CDR2 as FQNNGV. The CDR3 covers 15 residues. The CDR3 region is CASSAEPATNEKLFF. CDR3 DNA sequence: TGTGCCAGCAGCGCAGAACCGGCAACTAATGAAAAACTGTTTTTT. The full variable domain, its missing parts supplied by reference TRBV11-2 and TRBJ1-4, is EAGVAQSPRYKIIEKRQSVAFWCNPISGHATLYWYQQILGQGPKLLIQFQNNGVVDDSQLPKDRFSAERLKGVDSTLKIQPAKLEDSAVYLCASSAEPATNEKLFFGSGTQLSVL.

The chain uses TRBV5-1 and TRBJ2-7; D is undetermined. Germline CDR1 SGHRS, CDR2 YFSETQ. The CDR3 totals 13 residues. Trimming shortened V by 2 bases and J by 5 bases, and 11 bases separated the two germline ends. The CDR3 protein is CASSFSFGDEQYF. The CDR3 region has the DNA TGCGCCAGCAGCTTTTCATTTGGGGACGAGCAGTACTTC.